One and the same sample provided the 32 T cell receptor beta chains below, sequenced in a study of cytotoxic CD8 clonotypes in ibrutinib-treated CLL. Libraries were prepared by immunoSEQ multiplex PCR; TCRdb keeps only in-frame clonotypes and omits some of them. The repertoire consists of approximately 15,000 clones, with 55% to 70% occurring once and the leading ten covering 40%. The input for sequencing was PBMCs, taken before ibrutinib treatment. These receptors were taken from a human donor with chronic lymphocytic leukemia.

V is TRBV10-3 and J is TRBJ1-4, with D perhaps matching TRBD1 (5 bases). Germline V gives CDR1 ENHRY, CDR2 SYGVKD. The CDR3 runs to 14 residues. The V gene lost 3 bases and the J gene lost 7 bases, with 12 bases spanning the gap. The CDR3 reads CAISDDSSLEKLFF. The CDR3 coding sequence is TGTGCCATCAGTGATGACAGCTCTCTTGAAAAACTGTTTTTT.

The gene calls are TRBV27 and TRBJ2-7, with TRBD2 matching 9 bases. This CDR3 is 15 amino acids long. The V gene end was trimmed by 5 bases and the J gene end by 0 bases; junction bases not matched to a gene: 5. Germline V gives CDR1 MNHEY, CDR2 SMNVEV (reference sequence). CDR3 sequence reads: CASSGLAGSSYEQYF. The CDR3 region has the DNA TGTGCCAGCAGTGGGCTAGCGGGGAGCTCCTACGAGCAGTACTTC.

This chain uses TRBV14 with TRBJ2-1, with 8 bases that match TRBD2. The CDR3 spans 15 residues. The germline V gene encodes CDR1 SGHDN and CDR2 FVKESK. V trimming: 2 bases; J trimming: 3 bases; junction bases outside the gene matches: 3. CDR3 bases: TGTGCCAGCAGCCAAACTAGCGGTGACTACAATGAGCAGTTCTTC. Its translation: CASSQTSGDYNEQFF.

This sequence joins TRBV7-9 and TRBJ2-2; possibly TRBD1 for D (5 bases). This CDR3 is 14 amino acids long. Trimming cost V 5 bases and J 2 bases, with 9 bases left between them. Germline V gene sequence: CDR1 SEHNR, CDR2 FQNEAQ (reference sequence). The CDR3 DNA is TGTGCCAGCAGCCGCGGACAAAACACCGGGGAGCTGTTTTTT. Protein sequence: CASSRGQNTGELFF.

The rearrangement uses TRBV6-1 and TRBJ1-2; 9 positions match TRBD1. The CDR3 runs 15 residues. The ends lost 6 bases at V and 0 bases at J; junction bases unmatched: 5. The germline gives CDR1 MNHNS, CDR2 SASEGT. In DNA, the CDR3 is TGTGCCAGCAGCCGGGACAGGGAAGCTAACTATGGCTACACCTTC. It yields the protein CASSRDREANYGYTF.

This clone was picked up many times. The chain joins TRBV2 to TRBJ2-1; no clear D gene. Germline V gene lookup returns CDR1 SNHLY and CDR2 FYNNEI. This CDR3 is 13 amino acids long. Between the trimmed V and J ends, which lost 7 bases and 8 bases, there was a span of 15 bases. CDR3 bases: TGTGCCAGCACCGTTTCCCCGGGCTATGAGCAGTTCTTC. Protein product: CASTVSPGYEQFF.

The chain carries TRBV5-1 and TRBJ2-7; possibly TRBD1 for D (5 bases). V shed 4 bases and J shed 2 bases, with 19 bases lying between them. The CDR3 runs to 16 residues. Germline CDR1 SGHRS, CDR2 YFSETQ. CDR3 nucleotide sequence: TGCGCCAGCAGCCCCCTTGCGACAGTGGCAACCTACGAGCAGTACTTC. Amino acid sequence: CASSPLATVATYEQYF.

This chain links TRBV5-6 with TRBJ2-7, with 8 bases that match TRBD1. With 2 bases clipped from V and 3 bases from J, the junction kept 4 bases outside the gene matches. This CDR3 is 14 amino acids long. CDR1 and CDR2 (germline): SGHDT, YYEEEE. CDR3 DNA sequence: TGTGCCAGCAGCTTTGGTACAGGGGGCTACGAGCAGTACTTC. Translated: CASSFGTGGYEQYF.

This clone was seen a few times. J is TRBJ1-5 and V is TRBV10-3; 8 bases are shared with TRBD1. Germline CDR1 and CDR2: ENHRY and SYGVKD. The CDR3 extends over 15 amino acids. V shed 5 bases, J shed 0 bases, and the junction held 3 bases outside the gene matches. CDR3 DNA sequence: TGTGCCATCAGTACAGGGGGAAATAGCAATCAGCCCCAGCATTTT. It yields the protein CAISTGGNSNQPQHF.

This chain joins TRBV10-1 and TRBJ1-1; D gene uncertain. The CDR3 has 13 residues. CDR1 WNHNN and CDR2 SYGVQD come from the germline V gene (reference sequence). V lost 6 bases to trimming and J lost 4 bases, with 12 bases between them. CDR3 in amino acids: CASSHGLTTEAFF. The CDR3 DNA reads as TGCGCCAGCAGCCACGGACTCACCACTGAAGCTTTCTTT.

This clone was seen only once. The rearrangement links TRBV7-9 to TRBJ1-5, with D perhaps matching TRBD1 (6 bases). Per germline, CDR1 SEHNR and CDR2 FQNEAQ (reference sequence). The CDR3 has 14 residues. Trimming pared 1 base from V and 6 bases from J, leaving 10 bases between. The CDR3 spells CASSLGQAAQPQHF. CDR3 coding DNA: TGTGCCAGCAGCTTAGGACAGGCGGCTCAGCCCCAGCATTTT.

The chain uses TRBV19 and TRBJ1-1; D is ambiguous. The CDR3 is 14 residues long. The V and J ends lost 4 bases and 4 bases respectively, with 13 bases between them. Germline assignment: CDR1 LNHDA and CDR2 SQIVND (reference sequence). The CDR3 region has the DNA TGTGCCAGTAGTACACAAGCCACGGGCACTGAAGCTTTCTTT. Its protein product is CASSTQATGTEAFF.

The rearrangement uses TRBV7-6 and TRBJ2-7; either TRBD1 or TRBD2 may supply D (6 bases each). Deletions cut 4 bases from V and 3 bases from J, with 16 bases between. The CDR3 covers 15 residues. Germline lookup yields CDR1 SGHVS and CDR2 FNYEAQ. DNA for the CDR3: TGTGCCAGCAGCTCCGGGGGCGGGATAGACTACGAGCAGTACTTC. Protein: CASSSGGGIDYEQYF.

This chain joins TRBV14 and TRBJ1-2, with D perhaps TRBD1 (6 bases). Germline V lookup: CDR1 SGHDN, CDR2 FVKESK. The CDR3 is made up of 15 amino acids. V was cut by 1 base and J by 3 bases, with 12 bases left in between. CDR3 in DNA: TGTGCCAGCAGCCAAGTAACAGGGCGGGACTATGGCTACACCTTC. Translated: CASSQVTGRDYGYTF.

This clone occurred a few times. The CDR3, as DNA: TGCAGCGCCGGGACGGGGAATTCACCCCTCCACTTT. This codes for CSAGTGNSPLHF. The V and J genes are TRBV29-1 and TRBJ1-6; tentative D call: TRBD1 (5 bases). CDR1 and CDR2 from the germline V gene are SQVTM and ANQGSEA. Trimming took 7 bases from V and 7 from J, leaving 11 bases between them. The CDR3 extends over 12 amino acids. The whole variable domain, remainder taken from reference TRBV29-1 and TRBJ1-6, is SAVISQKPSRDICQRGTSLTIQCQVDSQVTMMFWYRQQPGQSLTLIATANQGSEATYESGFVIDKFPISRPNLTFSTLTVSNMSPEDSSIYLCSAGTGNSPLHFGNGTRLTVT.

The chain has TRBV27 and TRBJ1-5; D perhaps matches TRBD1 (6 bases). From germline, CDR1 is MNHEY and CDR2 SMNVEV (reference sequence). CDR3 length: 16 residues. V was clipped by 2 bases and J by 0 bases, with 11 bases between them. The CDR3 spells CASSLHRDISNQPQHF. The CDR3 DNA reads TGTGCCAGCAGTTTACATCGGGACATTAGCAATCAGCCCCAGCATTTT.

The rearrangement links TRBV11-2 to TRBJ2-3, with a tentative D call TRBD2 (7 bases). V shed 3 bases and J shed 4 bases, with 11 bases lying between them. Germline V gene sequence: CDR1 SGHAT, CDR2 FQNNGV. The length of the CDR3 is 14 residues. CDR3 loop: CASSLRGPSDTQYF. The CDR3 DNA reads TGTGCCAGCAGCTTGCGGGGGCCGTCAGATACGCAGTATTTT.

Turning to this clone: Additional DNA sequences in this sample encode the identical CDR3. The chain is built from TRBV5-4 and TRBJ1-1, with 8 bases lining up with TRBD1. Germline loops: CDR1 SGHNT, CDR2 YYREEE (reference sequence). CDR3 length: 14 amino acids. With V trimmed by 4 bases and J by 1 base, 3 bases remained unmatched. The CDR3, as DNA: TGTGCCAGCAGCCTTGACAGGGGGAACACTGAAGCTTTCTTT. Translating it yields CASSLDRGNTEAFF.

The chain combines TRBV19 with TRBJ1-5; no definite D call. V lost 7 bases and J lost 4, with 5 bases in between. This CDR3 has 11 residues. Germline V CDR1 and CDR2: LNHDA, SQIVND (reference sequence). DNA for the CDR3: TGTGCCAGTATGGGAAATCAGCCCCAGCATTTT. Translation gives CASMGNQPQHF.

This rearrangement joins TRBV4-2 to TRBJ2-1; 9 bases are a match to TRBD2. The germline V gene encodes CDR1 LGHNA and CDR2 YNFKEQ. The CDR3 has 14 amino acids. J gave up 14 bases and V 1 base, and 9 bases lay outside the gene matches. The CDR3 is CASSQGSGLAPEFF. CDR3 DNA sequence: TGTGCCAGCAGCCAAGGTAGCGGACTAGCGCCAGAGTTCTTC.

V gene TRBV6-6 combines with J gene TRBJ2-5, with a weak D call TRBD2 (5 bases). The V gene's germline CDR1 is MNHNY and CDR2 SVGAGI (reference sequence). This CDR3 contains 13 residues. V lost 7 bases and J 5 bases, leaving 14 bases between the germline ends. In DNA form, the CDR3 reads TGTGCCAGCACGCCCCCGGGCGGGGAGACCCAGTACTTC. Protein: CASTPPGGETQYF.

The rearrangement uses TRBV4-1 and TRBJ2-5, with no clear D. This CDR3 spans 14 amino acids. The V gene's germline CDR1 is MGHRA and CDR2 YSYEKL. Trimming left V 4 bases short and J 2 bases short, with 11 bases between. The CDR3: CASSRPGWQETQYF. CDR3 coding DNA: TGCGCCAGCAGCCGCCCCGGTTGGCAAGAGACCCAGTACTTC.

The chain combines TRBV19 with TRBJ1-1; 8 bases fit TRBD1. CDR3 length: 16 residues. With V trimmed by 5 bases and J by 1 base, 9 bases remained unmatched. The germline gives CDR1 LNHDA, CDR2 SQIVND (reference sequence). CDR3 bases: TGTGCCAGTAGTTACAGGGGGGGCCGCGGGAACACTGAAGCTTTCTTT. Protein product: CASSYRGGRGNTEAFF.

The chain combines TRBV5-3 with TRBJ1-2, with D possibly matching TRBD1 (6 bases). TRBV5-3 is recorded as an ORF, its role being uncertain. The ends were cut back, 8 bases at V and 3 bases at J, with 11 bases in the middle. The CDR3 is 12 amino acids. CDR3 sequence reads: CASRAGDYGYTF. The DNA for the CDR3 is TGTGCCAGCAGAGCAGGGGACTATGGCTACACCTTC.

The chain couples TRBV5-5 to TRBJ1-3; tentative D call: TRBD1 (5 bases). This CDR3 has 13 amino acids. Trimming removed 2 bases at V and 4 bases at J, with 7 bases between. In germline, CDR1 is SGHKS, CDR2 YYEKEE (reference sequence). CDR3 nucleotide sequence: TGTGCCAGCAGCTTTAGGGGAGGAAACACCATATATTTT. Protein: CASSFRGGNTIYF.

The chain couples TRBV7-8 to TRBJ1-4; weak D call: TRBD1 (6 bases). The CDR3 sequence is 13 residues long. Trimming removed 0 bases at V and 14 bases at J, with 13 bases between. The germline V gene encodes CDR1 SGHVS and CDR2 FQNEAQ. As DNA, the CDR3 is TGTGCCAGCAGCTTAGCGTCTGACAGGATCCTGTTTTTT. Residues: CASSLASDRILFF.

The rearrangement joins TRBV5-1 to TRBJ2-1; 7 bases are shared with TRBD1. Trimming cost V 4 bases and J 5 bases; bases outside gene matches: 9. The CDR3 is made up of 15 amino acids. Germline V gene lookup returns CDR1 SGHRS and CDR2 YFSETQ. CDR3 DNA sequence: TGCGCCAGCAGCCCCGGAGACAGGGCGAACAATGAGCAGTTCTTC. It specifies CASSPGDRANNEQFF.

The genes are TRBV11-2 and TRBJ1-2, with 11 nucleotides matching TRBD1. CDR3 length: 15 amino acids. With 5 bases clipped from V and 6 bases from J, the junction kept 8 bases outside the gene matches. Germline CDR1 reads SGHAT; CDR2 reads FQNNGV. In DNA form, the CDR3 reads TGTGCCAGCAGCCAACAAAGGACAGGGGGCGATGGCTACACCTTC. Protein: CASSQQRTGGDGYTF.

The rearrangement joins TRBV27 to TRBJ2-1; D may be TRBD1 (5 bases). Trimming took 3 bases from V and 6 from J, leaving 9 bases between them. Germline loops: CDR1 MNHEY, CDR2 SMNVEV (reference sequence). CDR3 length: 13 residues. The CDR3 DNA reads TGTGCCAGCAGTTTCGGACACCCCAATGAGCAGTTCTTC. Protein: CASSFGHPNEQFF.

The rearrangement joins TRBV5-8 to TRBJ2-7; D not certain. Germline CDR1 SGHTS, CDR2 YDEGEE. Trimming removed 1 base at V and 2 bases at J, with 13 bases between. This CDR3 has 15 residues. For the CDR3, the DNA is TGTGCCAGCAGCTTGATAGACAAGGATACCTACGAGCAGTACTTC. Its translation: CASSLIDKDTYEQYF.

The chain combines TRBV19 with TRBJ1-1; D call uncertain. Per the germline V gene, CDR1 is LNHDA and CDR2 is SQIVND (reference sequence). Trimming removed 10 bases from V and 2 bases from J, with 14 bases in between. The CDR3 loop spans 13 amino acids. CDR3 amino acids: CATKGQFNTEAFF. The DNA of the CDR3 is TGTGCCACCAAAGGGCAGTTCAACACTGAAGCTTTCTTT.

Written as DNA, the CDR3 is TGTGCCAGCAGCGAAACGGGACTAGCGGGGGGGGATACGCAGTATTTT. Translation: CASSETGLAGGDTQYF. The chain is built from TRBV2 and TRBJ2-3, with TRBD2 identical over 16 bases. With 6 bases clipped from V and 6 bases from J, the junction kept 6 bases outside the gene matches. The CDR3 runs 16 residues. Germline lookup yields CDR1 SNHLY and CDR2 FYNNEI.